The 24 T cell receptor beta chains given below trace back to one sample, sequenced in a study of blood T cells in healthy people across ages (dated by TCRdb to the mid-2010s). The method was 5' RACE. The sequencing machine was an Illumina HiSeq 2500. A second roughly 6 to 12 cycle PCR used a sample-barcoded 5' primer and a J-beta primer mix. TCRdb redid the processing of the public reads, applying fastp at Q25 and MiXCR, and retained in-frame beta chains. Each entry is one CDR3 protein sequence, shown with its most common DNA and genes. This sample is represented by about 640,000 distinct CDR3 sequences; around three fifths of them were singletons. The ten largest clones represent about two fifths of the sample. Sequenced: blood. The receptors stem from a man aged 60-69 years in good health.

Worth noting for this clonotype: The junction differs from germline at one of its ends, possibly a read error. CDR3 nucleotides: TGTGCCTGCAGTACAGGGGGCCCCACTGAAGCTTTCTTT. Translation: CACSTGGPTEAFF. The chain combines TRBV12-3 or TRBV12-4 with TRBJ1-1; 9 bases map to TRBD1. The CDR3 totals 13 residues.

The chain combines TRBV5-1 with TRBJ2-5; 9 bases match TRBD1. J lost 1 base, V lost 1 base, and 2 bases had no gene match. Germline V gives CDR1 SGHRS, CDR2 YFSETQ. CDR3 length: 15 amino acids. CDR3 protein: CASSLMGQGQETQYF. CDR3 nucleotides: TGCGCCAGCAGCTTGATGGGACAGGGCCAAGAGACCCAGTACTTC.

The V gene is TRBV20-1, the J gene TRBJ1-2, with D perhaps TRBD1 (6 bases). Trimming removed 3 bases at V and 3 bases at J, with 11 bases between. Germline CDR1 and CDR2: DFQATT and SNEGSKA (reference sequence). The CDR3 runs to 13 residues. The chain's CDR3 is CSARVGADYGYTF. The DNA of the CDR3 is TGCAGTGCTAGGGTGGGGGCTGACTATGGCTACACCTTC.

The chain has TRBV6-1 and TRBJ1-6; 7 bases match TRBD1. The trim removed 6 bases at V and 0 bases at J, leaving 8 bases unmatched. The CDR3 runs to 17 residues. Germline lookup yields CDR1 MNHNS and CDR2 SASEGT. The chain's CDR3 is CASRPMTGPSYNSPLHF. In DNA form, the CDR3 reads TGTGCCAGCAGACCCATGACAGGGCCCTCCTATAATTCACCCCTCCACTTT.

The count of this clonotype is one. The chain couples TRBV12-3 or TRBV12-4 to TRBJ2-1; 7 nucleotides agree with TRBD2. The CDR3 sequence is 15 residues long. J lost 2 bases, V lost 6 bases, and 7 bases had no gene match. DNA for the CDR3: TGTGCCAGCAGGCCCAGCGGGGCCGCCTACAATGAGCAGTTCTTC. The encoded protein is CASRPSGAAYNEQFF.

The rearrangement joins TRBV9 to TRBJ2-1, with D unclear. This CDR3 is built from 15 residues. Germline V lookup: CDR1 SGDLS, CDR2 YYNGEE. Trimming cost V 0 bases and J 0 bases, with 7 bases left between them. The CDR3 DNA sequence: TGTGCCAGCAGCGTAGAGCGTAGCTCCTACAATGAGCAGTTCTTC. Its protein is CASSVERSSYNEQFF. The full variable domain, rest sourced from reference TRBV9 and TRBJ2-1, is DSGVTQTPKHLITATGQRVTLRCSPRSGDLSVYWYQQSLDQGLQFLIQYYNGEERAKGNILERFSAQQFPDLHSELNLSSLELGDSALYFCASSVERSSYNEQFFGPGTRLTVL.

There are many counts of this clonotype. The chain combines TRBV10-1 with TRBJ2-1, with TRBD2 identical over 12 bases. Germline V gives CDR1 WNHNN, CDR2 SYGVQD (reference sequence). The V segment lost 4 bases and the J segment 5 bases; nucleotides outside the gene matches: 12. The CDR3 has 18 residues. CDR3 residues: CASSASLAGGATHNEQFF. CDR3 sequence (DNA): TGCGCCAGCAGTGCCTCGCTAGCGGGGGGGGCGACCCACAATGAGCAGTTCTTC.

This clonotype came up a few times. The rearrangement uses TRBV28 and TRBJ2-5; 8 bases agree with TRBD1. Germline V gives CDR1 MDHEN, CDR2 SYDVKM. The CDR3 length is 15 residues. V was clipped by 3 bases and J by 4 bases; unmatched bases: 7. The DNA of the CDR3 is TGTGCCAGCAGTTTTCCCGGACAGGGCGGAGAGACCCAGTACTTC. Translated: CASSFPGQGGETQYF.

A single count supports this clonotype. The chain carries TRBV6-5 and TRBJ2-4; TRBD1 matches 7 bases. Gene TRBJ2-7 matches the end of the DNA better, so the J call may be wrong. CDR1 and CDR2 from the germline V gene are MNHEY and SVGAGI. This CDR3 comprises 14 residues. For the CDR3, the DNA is TGTGCCAGCAGTTACGACAGGGCGGGCTACGAGCAGTACTTC. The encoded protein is CASSYDRAGYEQYF.

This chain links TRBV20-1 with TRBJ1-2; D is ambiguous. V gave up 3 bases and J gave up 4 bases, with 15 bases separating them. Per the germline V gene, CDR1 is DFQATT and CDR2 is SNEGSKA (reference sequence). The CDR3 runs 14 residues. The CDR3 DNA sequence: TGCAGTGCTAGGCTCGGCCCCGGGAGCTATGGCTACACCTTC. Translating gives CSARLGPGSYGYTF.

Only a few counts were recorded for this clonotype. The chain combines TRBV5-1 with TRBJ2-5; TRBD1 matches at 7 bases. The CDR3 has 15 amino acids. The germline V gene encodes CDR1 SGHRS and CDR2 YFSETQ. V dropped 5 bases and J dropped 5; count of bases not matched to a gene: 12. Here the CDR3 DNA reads TGCGCCAGCAGAGAGGGACAGTCATATATGGAGACCCAGTACTTC. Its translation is CASREGQSYMETQYF.

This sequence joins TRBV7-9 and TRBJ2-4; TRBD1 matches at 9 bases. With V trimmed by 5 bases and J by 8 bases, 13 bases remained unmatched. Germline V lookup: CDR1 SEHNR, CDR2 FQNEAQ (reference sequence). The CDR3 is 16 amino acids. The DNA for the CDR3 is TGTGCCAGCAGCAACATTATGGAGGGACAGGGCTACATTCAGTACTTC. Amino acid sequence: CASSNIMEGQGYIQYF.

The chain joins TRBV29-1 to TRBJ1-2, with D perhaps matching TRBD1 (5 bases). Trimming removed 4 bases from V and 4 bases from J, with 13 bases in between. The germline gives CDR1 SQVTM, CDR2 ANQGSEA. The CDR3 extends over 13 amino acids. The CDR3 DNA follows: TGCAGCGTTGCGGGACGGACCCCCTATGGCTACACCTTC. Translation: CSVAGRTPYGYTF.

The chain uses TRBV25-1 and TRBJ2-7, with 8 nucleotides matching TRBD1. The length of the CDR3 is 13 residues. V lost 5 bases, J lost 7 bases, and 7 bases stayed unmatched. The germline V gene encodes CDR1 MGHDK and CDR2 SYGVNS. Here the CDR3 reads CASSRGQGREQYF. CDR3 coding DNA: TGTGCCAGCAGTCGCGGACAGGGACGGGAGCAGTACTTC.

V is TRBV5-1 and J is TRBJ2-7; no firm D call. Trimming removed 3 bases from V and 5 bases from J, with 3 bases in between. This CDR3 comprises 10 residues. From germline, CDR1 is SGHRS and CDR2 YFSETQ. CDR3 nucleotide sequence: TGCGCCAGCAGCTGCGACGAGCAGTACTTC. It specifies CASSCDEQYF. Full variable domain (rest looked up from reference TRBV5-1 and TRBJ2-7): KAGVTQTPRYLIKTRGQQVTLSCSPISGHRSVSWYQQTPGQGLQFLFEYFSETQRNKGNFPGRFSGRQFSNSRSEMNVSTLELGDSALYLCASSCDEQYFGPGTRLTVT.

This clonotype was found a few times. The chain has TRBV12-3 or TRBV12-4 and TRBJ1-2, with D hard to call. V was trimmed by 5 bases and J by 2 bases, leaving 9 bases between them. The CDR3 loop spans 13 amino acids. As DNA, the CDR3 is TGTGCCAGCAGTCCGGGAGAGAACTATGGCTACACCTTC. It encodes CASSPGENYGYTF.

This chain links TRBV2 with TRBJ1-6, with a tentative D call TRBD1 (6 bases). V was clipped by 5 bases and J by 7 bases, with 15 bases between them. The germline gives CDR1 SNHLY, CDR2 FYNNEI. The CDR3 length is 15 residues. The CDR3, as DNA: TGTGCCAGCAGTAAGGAGACAGGAAGGAATTCACCCCTCCACTTT. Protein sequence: CASSKETGRNSPLHF.

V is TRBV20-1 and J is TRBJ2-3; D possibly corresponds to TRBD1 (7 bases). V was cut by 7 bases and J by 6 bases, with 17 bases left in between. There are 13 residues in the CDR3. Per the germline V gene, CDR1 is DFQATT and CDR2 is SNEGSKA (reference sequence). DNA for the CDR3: TGCAGTGGAGGGGGCGGGGTTCTCGATACGCAGTATTTT. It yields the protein CSGGGGVLDTQYF.

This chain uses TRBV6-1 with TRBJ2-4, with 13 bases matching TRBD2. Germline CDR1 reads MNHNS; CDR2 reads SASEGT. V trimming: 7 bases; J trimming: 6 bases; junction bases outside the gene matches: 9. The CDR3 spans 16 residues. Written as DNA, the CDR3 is TGTGCCAGCACCCAACTAGCGGGGGGGCCCGTAAACATTCAGTACTTC. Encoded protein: CASTQLAGGPVNIQYF.

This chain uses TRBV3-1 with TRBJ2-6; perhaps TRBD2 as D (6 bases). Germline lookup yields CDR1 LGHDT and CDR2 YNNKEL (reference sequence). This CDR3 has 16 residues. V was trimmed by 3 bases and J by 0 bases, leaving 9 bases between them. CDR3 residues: CASSHGGGSGANVLTF. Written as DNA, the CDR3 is TGTGCCAGCAGCCACGGGGGTGGCTCTGGGGCCAACGTCCTGACTTTC. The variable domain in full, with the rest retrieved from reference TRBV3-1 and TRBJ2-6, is DTAVSQTPKYLVTQMGNDKSIKCEQNLGHDTMYWYKQDSKKFLKIMFSYNNKELIINETVPNRFSPKSPDKAHLNLHINSLELGDSAVYFCASSHGGGSGANVLTFGAGSRLTVL.

The CDR3 DNA reads TGTGCCAGCAGCCAAGATAGGACCGGCCCCACGCATTTT. Its translation: CASSQDRTGPTHF. The V call is TRBV3-1, the J call TRBJ1-5; D gene ambiguous. This CDR3 is 13 amino acids long. CDR1 and CDR2 from the germline V gene are LGHDT and YNNKEL (reference sequence). V shed 0 bases and J shed 15 bases, with 15 bases lying between them.

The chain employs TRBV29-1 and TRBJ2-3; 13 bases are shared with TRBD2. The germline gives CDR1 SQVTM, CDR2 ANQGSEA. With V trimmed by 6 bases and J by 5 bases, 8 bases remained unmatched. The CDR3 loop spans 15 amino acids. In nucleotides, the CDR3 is TGCAGCGTGGGGACTAGCGGGGCAATTGGAGATACGCAGTATTTT. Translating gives CSVGTSGAIGDTQYF.

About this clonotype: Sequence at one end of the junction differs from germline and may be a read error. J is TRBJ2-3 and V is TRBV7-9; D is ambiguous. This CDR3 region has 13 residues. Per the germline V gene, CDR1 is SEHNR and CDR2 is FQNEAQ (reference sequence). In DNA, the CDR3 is TGTGCCTTACACCCCGAGAGCACAGATACGCAGTACTTT. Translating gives CALHPESTDTQYF.

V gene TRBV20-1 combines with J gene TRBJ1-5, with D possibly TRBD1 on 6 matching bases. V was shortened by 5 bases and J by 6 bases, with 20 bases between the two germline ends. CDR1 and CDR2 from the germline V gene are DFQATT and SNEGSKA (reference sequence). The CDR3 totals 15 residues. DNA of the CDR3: TGCAGTGCTGTCCTCCGGGGGGCTGGGAGTCAGCCCCAGCATTTT. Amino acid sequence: CSAVLRGAGSQPQHF.